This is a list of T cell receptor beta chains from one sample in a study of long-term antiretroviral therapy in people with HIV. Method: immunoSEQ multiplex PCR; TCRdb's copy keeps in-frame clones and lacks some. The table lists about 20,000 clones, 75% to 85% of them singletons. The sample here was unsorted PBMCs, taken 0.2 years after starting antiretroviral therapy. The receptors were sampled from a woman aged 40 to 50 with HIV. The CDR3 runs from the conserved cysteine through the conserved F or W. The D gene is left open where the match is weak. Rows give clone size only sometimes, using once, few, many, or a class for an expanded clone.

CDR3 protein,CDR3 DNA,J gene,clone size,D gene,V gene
CASSGTMAFF,TGTGCCAGTAGTGGGACCATGGCTTTCTTT,TRBJ1-1,NA,NA,TRBV19
CASSLFGSTGELFF,TGTGCCAGCAGTTTATTCGGGTCTACCGGGGAGCTGTTTTTT,TRBJ2-2,NA,NA,TRBV27
CASSFGTGSGYTF,TGTGCCAGCAGCTTCGGGACAGGGAGCGGCTACACCTTC,TRBJ1-2,NA,TRBD1,TRBV11-2
CASSRAPNTGELFF,TGTGCCAGTAGTCGGGCTCCGAACACCGGGGAGCTGTTTTTT,TRBJ2-2,NA,NA,TRBV19
CASSIGGTSVADTQYF,TGTGCCAGTAGTATAGGAGGGACTAGCGTGGCAGATACGCAGTATTTT,TRBJ2-3,NA,TRBD2,TRBV19
CASSLHYNSPLHF,TGTGCCAGCAGCTTACATTATAATTCACCCCTCCACTTT,TRBJ1-6,NA,NA,TRBV11-2
CASSLAGGSSYEQYF,TGTGCCAGCAGCTTGGCAGGGGGTAGCTCCTACGAGCAGTACTTC,TRBJ2-7,NA,TRBD1,TRBV7-2
CASSLDNYRGVNTDTQYF,TGTGCCAGCAGCTTAGATAACTACAGGGGGGTAAACACAGATACGCAGTATTTT,TRBJ2-3,NA,TRBD1,TRBV7-9
CASKPSGHYNEQFF,TGTGCCAGCAAACCATCGGGACATTACAATGAGCAGTTCTTC,TRBJ2-1,once,NA,TRBV27
CASSRDLNTGELFF,TGTGCCAGTAGTCGGGACTTAAACACCGGGGAGCTGTTTTTT,TRBJ2-2,NA,NA,TRBV19
CASSAPGTYEQYF,TGTGCCAGCAGCGCGCCGGGAACCTACGAGCAGTACTTC,TRBJ2-7,NA,NA,TRBV7-8
CASSVTGYSNQPQHF,TGTGCCAGCAGCGTGACAGGTTACAGCAATCAGCCCCAGCATTTT,TRBJ1-5,few,NA,TRBV6-1
CASSLGQGSGAFF,TGCGCCAGCAGCCTAGGACAGGGCTCAGGGGCTTTCTTT,TRBJ1-1,NA,TRBD1,TRBV5-1
CASSYGQGASQFLPQHF,TGTGCCAGCAGCTACGGACAGGGGGCCAGTCAATTTCTGCCCCAGCATTTT,TRBJ1-5,NA,TRBD1,TRBV7-8
CASSSAGLAGEGSYNEQFF,TGTGCCAGCAGCTCCGCGGGACTAGCGGGAGAAGGGTCCTACAATGAGCAGTTCTTC,TRBJ2-1,NA,TRBD2,TRBV13
CAIKEGMGTEAFF,TGTGCCATCAAGGAGGGAATGGGCACTGAAGCTTTCTTT,TRBJ1-1,NA,NA,TRBV10-3
CASSPGQDVYGYTF,TGTGCCAGCTCACCGGGACAGGACGTCTATGGCTACACCTTC,TRBJ1-2,NA,TRBD1,TRBV18
CASSAGPGQAFDEQYF,TGCGCCAGCAGTGCGGGACCGGGACAGGCTTTCGACGAGCAGTACTTC,TRBJ2-7,NA,TRBD1,TRBV10-1
CASSGLVSSGNTIYF,TGTGCCAGCAGTGGGCTAGTCAGCTCTGGAAACACCATATATTTT,TRBJ1-3,once,NA,TRBV6-5
CASSLVLGTEAFF,TGCGCCAGCAGCTTGGTCTTGGGGACTGAAGCTTTCTTT,TRBJ1-1,once,NA,TRBV5-1
CASSVRDRAYEQYF,TGTGCCAGCAGCGTAAGGGACAGAGCCTACGAGCAGTACTTC,TRBJ2-7,NA,TRBD1,TRBV7-2
CASSQGGTSSPLHF,TGTGCCAGCAGTCAGGGGGGGACGTCATCACCCCTCCACTTT,TRBJ1-6,few,TRBD1,TRBV11-3
CASSFQRAQETQYF,TGTGCCAGCAGCTTCCAGCGGGCCCAAGAGACCCAGTACTTC,TRBJ2-5,NA,NA,TRBV7-9
CASSFSSTSNQPQHF,TGTGCCAGCAGCTTTTCATCAACTAGCAATCAGCCCCAGCATTTT,TRBJ1-5,NA,NA,TRBV11-2
CASSPKTGRDTQYF,TGTGCCAGCAGCCCAAAGACAGGGAGGGATACGCAGTATTTT,TRBJ2-3,NA,NA,TRBV11-3
CASSPRQLNSGNTIYF,TGTGCCAGTAGTCCCAGACAGTTAAACTCTGGAAACACCATATATTTT,TRBJ1-3,NA,NA,TRBV19
CASATTLKDEKLFF,TGTGCCAGCGCCACTACTCTTAAGGACGAAAAACTGTTTTTT,TRBJ1-4,NA,NA,TRBV6-5
CASSEGATGNGYTF,TGCGCCAGCAGTGAGGGGGCGACAGGGAATGGCTACACCTTC,TRBJ1-2,NA,TRBD1,TRBV10-2
CSTTDILNTEAFF,TGCAGCACGACAGATATTTTGAACACTGAAGCTTTCTTT,TRBJ1-1,NA,NA,TRBV29-1
CASCAVGTSGNNEQFF,TGTGCCAGCTGTGCGGTCGGGACTAGCGGGAACAATGAGCAGTTCTTC,TRBJ2-1,few,TRBD2,TRBV13
CASSQGTGDEKLFF,TGTGCCAGCAGCCAGGGGACCGGTGATGAAAAACTGTTTTTT,TRBJ1-4,NA,NA,TRBV7-9
CASSSSGQVYEQYF,TGTGCCAGCAGCTCGAGCGGACAGGTCTACGAGCAGTACTTC,TRBJ2-7,NA,TRBD1,TRBV5-4
CASSVGTTYEQYF,TGTGCCAGCAGCGTCGGTACCACCTACGAGCAGTACTTC,TRBJ2-7,NA,NA,TRBV11-2
CASSFGLAGGRDEQYF,TGTGCCAGCAGCTTTGGGCTAGCGGGAGGAAGGGACGAGCAGTACTTC,TRBJ2-7,NA,TRBD2,TRBV11-2
CASTRLAGDEQFF,TGTGCCTCCACCCGACTAGCGGGAGATGAGCAGTTCTTC,TRBJ2-1,NA,TRBD2,TRBV30
CASTVGWGSLETQYF,TGTGCCAGCACCGTAGGGTGGGGGTCTCTGGAGACCCAGTACTTC,TRBJ2-5,medium-sized,NA,TRBV5-6
CASSFGPEGLGYGYTF,TGTGCCAGCAGTTTTGGCCCAGAGGGATTGGGTTATGGCTACACCTTC,TRBJ1-2,NA,NA,TRBV27
CASSVDVNQPQHF,TGTGCCAGCAGCGTAGATGTCAATCAGCCCCAGCATTTT,TRBJ1-5,NA,NA,TRBV9
CASSHEGDSNQPQHF,TGTGCCAGCAGTCACGAGGGGGATAGCAATCAGCCCCAGCATTTT,TRBJ1-5,few,NA,TRBV6-6
CASSLEGYGANVLTF,TGTGCCAGCAGCTTAGAGGGGTATGGGGCCAACGTCCTGACTTTC,TRBJ2-6,NA,NA,TRBV11-2
CASRDRGSSYEQYF,TGTGCCAGCAGGGACAGGGGGAGCTCCTACGAGCAGTACTTC,TRBJ2-7,few,TRBD1,TRBV6-1
CASDRGPGNYGYTF,TGTGCCAGTGACCGCGGGCCTGGGAACTATGGCTACACCTTC,TRBJ1-2,NA,NA,TRBV19
CASSPVLASEQYF,TGCGCCAGCAGCCCGGTCCTAGCAAGCGAGCAGTACTTC,TRBJ2-7,few,NA,TRBV4-1
CASSYALGNGYTF,TGTGCCAGCAGTTACGCCCTGGGCAATGGCTACACCTTC,TRBJ1-2,NA,NA,TRBV6-6
CASSPGKGAAEKLFF,TGCGCCAGCAGCCCGGGGAAGGGAGCCGCTGAAAAACTGTTTTTT,TRBJ1-4,few,NA,TRBV4-3
CASSQTRDRETQYF,TGCGCCAGCAGCCAGACTCGGGACCGGGAGACCCAGTACTTC,TRBJ2-5,NA,NA,TRBV5-1